The present entry profiles one TCR beta chain with its context. The CDR3 consists of 16 residues. The sample originates from a study of T cell changes during pregnancy in multiple sclerosis. Some clones are missing from TCRdb's copy, which holds only in-frame ones; the method was immunoSEQ multiplex PCR. The sample contains 57,000 or so clones, roughly 87% of which appear only once. This chain uses TRBV12-2 with TRBJ2-1; TRBD2 is taken as the D call from the table, unchecked against the DNA. TRBV12-2 is noted as a pseudogene. The source is a female donor with multiple sclerosis, enrolled in a pregnancy study. Source: peripheral blood, taken in the first trimester of pregnancy. The CDR3 DNA is TGTGCAAGTCGTCATAGCGGGAGGGCCTCCTACAATGAGCAGTTCTTC. Encoded protein: CASRHSGRASYNEQFF.